This TCR beta chain was recorded in a study of tumor and adjacent non-tumor tissue in lung cancer. Three rounds of nested PCR, following a modified ARM-PCR protocol, produced the TCRbeta library. Via MiXCR, TCRdb re-called the multiplex PCR reads, giving one row per CDR3 protein. Among 75,000 to 95,000 distinct CDR3 sequences listed, 67% were seen once. Germline CDR1 and CDR2: SGHAT and FQDESV (reference sequence). This CDR3 comprises 14 residues. This sample's RNA came from whole unsorted tissue. As for this clonotype: The CDR3 ends on some other residue instead of the conserved phenylalanine or tryptophan, so this is likely a read error.

The TCR sequence derives from a man between 60 and 75 years old with non-small cell lung cancer. The chain links TRBV11-1 to TRBJ2-1; TRBD2 is a possible D gene (5 bases). The specimen was lung tumor tissue. The DNA for the CDR3 is TGTGCCAACAGCTTAGCGTCCTCCTACAATGAGCAGTTCTTA. This codes for CANSLASSYNEQFL.